The rows below give T cell receptor beta chains drawn from one sample of a study of beta chain features in type 1 diabetes. Measured with immunoSEQ multiplex PCR; TCRdb has only the in-frame clones, and not every one. The sample has roughly 240,000 clones, 13% to 15% seen once. Sequenced sample: naive CD4+ T cells from blood. The receptor source for this set is a woman in her forties in good health. Each CDR3 is given with its conserved first and last residue. Fields, in order: V gene, CDR3 protein.

v_call: TRBV7-2; cdr3_aa: CASSRGASEQYF
v_call: TRBV18; cdr3_aa: CASSPGTSGGRDTQYF
v_call: TRBV19; cdr3_aa: CASSIGQGYEQYF
v_call: TRBV7-8; cdr3_aa: CASSLGRNNQPQHF
v_call: TRBV27; cdr3_aa: CASTRTGGNEQYF
v_call: TRBV9; cdr3_aa: CASSVARGTGGREETQYF
v_call: TRBV11-2; cdr3_aa: CASSSIRGDTTYEQYF
v_call: TRBV7-2; cdr3_aa: CASSLYPGNQPQHF
v_call: TRBV5-1; cdr3_aa: CASSFSGGRQETQYF
v_call: TRBV18; cdr3_aa: CASSPNRGNGYGYTF
v_call: TRBV27; cdr3_aa: CASSLVGPTDTQYF
v_call: TRBV4-1; cdr3_aa: CASSQPRVPNSPLHF
v_call: TRBV6-7; cdr3_aa: CASSGGSTWWYGYTF
v_call: TRBV27; cdr3_aa: CASSFAGYNEKLFF
v_call: TRBV19; cdr3_aa: CASSVSTGAGGELFF
v_call: TRBV27; cdr3_aa: CASGTSAGGTVDGYTF
v_call: TRBV25-1; cdr3_aa: CASSKRARDTEAFF
v_call: TRBV19; cdr3_aa: CASSIPTVARPQHF
v_call: TRBV5-1; cdr3_aa: CASSADRENTGELFF
v_call: TRBV5-1; cdr3_aa: CASSSQADNSPLHF
v_call: TRBV14; cdr3_aa: CASSSGRVQETQYF
v_call: TRBV6-6; cdr3_aa: CASSSPGTGGYQPQHF
v_call: TRBV5-8; cdr3_aa: CASSGGQFGETQYF
v_call: TRBV18; cdr3_aa: CASSQDRVRDEKLFF
v_call: TRBV6-5; cdr3_aa: CASRSADTQYF
v_call: TRBV5-1; cdr3_aa: CASSSDPGGGLQETQYF
v_call: TRBV18; cdr3_aa: CASSPASGSYNEQFF
v_call: TRBV6-6; cdr3_aa: CASSPPGPGNQPQHF
v_call: TRBV5-4; cdr3_aa: CASRPTSGGTDTQYF
v_call: TRBV2; cdr3_aa: CASSERGRGLNYGYTF
v_call: TRBV30; cdr3_aa: CAWSVADQETQYF
v_call: TRBV6-5; cdr3_aa: CASSYFPSRPNTEAFF
v_call: TRBV7-8; cdr3_aa: CASSPPTATNEKLFF
v_call: TRBV27; cdr3_aa: CASRSVTGRYGYTF
v_call: TRBV10-2; cdr3_aa: CASSETSGGNTGELFF
v_call: TRBV12-5; cdr3_aa: CASGLRGTNYGYTF
v_call: TRBV18; cdr3_aa: CASSPGQVLSGNTIYF
v_call: TRBV19; cdr3_aa: CASSIDLGTSWKTQYF
v_call: TRBV7-8; cdr3_aa: CASNPKRPGMNTEAFF
v_call: TRBV7-9; cdr3_aa: CASSFRQGDYNEQFF
v_call: TRBV27; cdr3_aa: CASRLTGPFYNEQFF
v_call: TRBV5-8; cdr3_aa: CASSSLGQTYNSPLHF
v_call: TRBV7-2; cdr3_aa: CASSSGGPGNEQFF
v_call: TRBV6-5; cdr3_aa: CASSRRTGNNEQFF
v_call: TRBV7-2; cdr3_aa: CASSPDRVATNEKLFF
v_call: TRBV5-5; cdr3_aa: CASSLEQGRPYEQYF
v_call: TRBV6-6; cdr3_aa: CASSSPTGDSNQPQHF
v_call: TRBV29-1; cdr3_aa: CSVYKGQNTEAFF
v_call: TRBV6-1; cdr3_aa: CASTLGRGGAQYF
v_call: TRBV7-9; cdr3_aa: CASRTGTSGSYEQYF
v_call: TRBV10-3; cdr3_aa: CAIRGEAETQYF
v_call: TRBV20-1; cdr3_aa: CSARRGSEQFF
v_call: TRBV10-1; cdr3_aa: CASSESGARSYNEQFF
v_call: TRBV28; cdr3_aa: CASSPPDSYYEQYF